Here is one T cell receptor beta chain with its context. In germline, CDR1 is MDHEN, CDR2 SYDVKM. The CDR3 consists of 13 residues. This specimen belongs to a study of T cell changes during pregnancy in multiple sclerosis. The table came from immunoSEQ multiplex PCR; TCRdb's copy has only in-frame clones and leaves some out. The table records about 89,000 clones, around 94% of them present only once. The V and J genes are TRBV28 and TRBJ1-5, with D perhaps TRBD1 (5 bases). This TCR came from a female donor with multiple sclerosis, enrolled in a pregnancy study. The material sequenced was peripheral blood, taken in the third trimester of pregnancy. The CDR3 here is CALSGRYNQPQHF. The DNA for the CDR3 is TGTGCGCTTTCAGGGCGTTACAATCAGCCCCAGCATTTT.